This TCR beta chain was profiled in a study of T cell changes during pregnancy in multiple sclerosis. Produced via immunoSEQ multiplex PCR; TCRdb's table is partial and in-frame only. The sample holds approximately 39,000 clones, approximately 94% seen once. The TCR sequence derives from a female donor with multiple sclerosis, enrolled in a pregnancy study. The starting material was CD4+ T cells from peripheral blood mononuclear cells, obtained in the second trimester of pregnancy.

This CDR3 reads CASSIQTGRPPFF. In DNA form, the CDR3 reads TGTGCCAGTAGTATTCAAACAGGGCGACCCCCGTTCTTC. The chain uses TRBV19 and TRBJ2-1, with D possibly TRBD1 on 6 matching bases. Trimming left V 3 bases short and J 15 bases short, with 18 bases between. The germline V gene encodes CDR1 LNHDA and CDR2 SQIVND (reference sequence). The CDR3 loop spans 13 amino acids. The full variable domain, completed using reference TRBV19 and TRBJ2-1, is DGGITQSPKYLFRKEGQNVTLSCEQNLNHDAMYWYRQDPGQGLRLIYYSQIVNDFQKGDIAEGYSVSREKKESFPLTVTSAQKNPTAFYLCASSIQTGRPPFFGPGTRLTVL.